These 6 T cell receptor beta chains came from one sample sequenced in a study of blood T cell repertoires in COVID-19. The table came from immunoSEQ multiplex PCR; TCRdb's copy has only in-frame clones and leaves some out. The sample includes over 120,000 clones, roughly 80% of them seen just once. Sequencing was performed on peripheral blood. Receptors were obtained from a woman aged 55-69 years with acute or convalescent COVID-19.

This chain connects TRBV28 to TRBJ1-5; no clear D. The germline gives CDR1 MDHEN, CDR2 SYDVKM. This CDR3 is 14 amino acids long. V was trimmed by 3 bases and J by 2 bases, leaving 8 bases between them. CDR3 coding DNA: TGTGCCAGCAGTTTGGAGTACCGCAATCAGCCCCAGCATTTT. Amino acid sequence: CASSLEYRNQPQHF.

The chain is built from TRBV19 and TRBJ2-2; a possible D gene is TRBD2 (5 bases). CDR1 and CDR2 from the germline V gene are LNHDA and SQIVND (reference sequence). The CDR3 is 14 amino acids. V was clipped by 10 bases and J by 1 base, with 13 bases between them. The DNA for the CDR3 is TGTGCCACGCCGGCGGGCAGGAACACCGGGGAGCTGTTTTTT. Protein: CATPAGRNTGELFF.

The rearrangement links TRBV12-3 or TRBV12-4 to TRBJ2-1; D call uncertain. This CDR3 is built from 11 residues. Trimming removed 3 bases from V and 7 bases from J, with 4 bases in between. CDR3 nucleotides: TGTGCCAGCAGTTTCACAAATGAGCAGTTCTTC. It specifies CASSFTNEQFF.

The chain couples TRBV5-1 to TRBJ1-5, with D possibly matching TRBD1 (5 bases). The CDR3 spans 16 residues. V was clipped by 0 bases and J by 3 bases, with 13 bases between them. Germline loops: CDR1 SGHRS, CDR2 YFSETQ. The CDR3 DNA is TGCGCCAGCAGCTTGGCCCCCGGGGGAATCAATCAGCCCCAGCATTTT. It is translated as CASSLAPGGINQPQHF.

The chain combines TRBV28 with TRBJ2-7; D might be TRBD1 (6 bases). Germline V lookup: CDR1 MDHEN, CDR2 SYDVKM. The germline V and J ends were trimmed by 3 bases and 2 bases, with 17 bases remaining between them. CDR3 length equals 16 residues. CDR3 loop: CASSFRQARPTYEQYF. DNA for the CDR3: TGTGCCAGCAGTTTTCGACAGGCCAGACCTACCTACGAGCAGTACTTC.

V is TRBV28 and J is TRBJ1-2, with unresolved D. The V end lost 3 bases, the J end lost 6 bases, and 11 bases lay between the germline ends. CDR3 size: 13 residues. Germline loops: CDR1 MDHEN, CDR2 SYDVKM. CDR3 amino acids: CASSFHRTDGYTF. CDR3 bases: TGTGCCAGCAGTTTCCACCGCACTGATGGCTACACCTTC.